This T cell receptor beta chain was identified during a study of blood T cells in healthy people across ages. The donors, healthy Caucasians from Russia, were aged about 6 to 95. A second PCR of 7 to 11 cycles used a sample-barcoded 5' primer and a J-beta primer mix. Each CDR3 protein is one row after TCRdb ran MiXCR on the 5' RACE reads. The sample includes about 1.8 million distinct CDR3 sequences, roughly 50% of them seen just once. The ends were cut back, 4 bases at V and 2 bases at J, with 20 bases in the middle. The CDR3 is 17 amino acids. The germline CDR1 and CDR2 sequences are MNHEY and SMNVEV (reference sequence).

The origin of this receptor is a woman between 40 and 50 years old in good health. The V and J genes are TRBV27 and TRBJ1-2; perhaps TRBD1 as D (6 bases). The specimen was blood. The CDR3 DNA is TGTGCCAGCAGTTCTTCCTCGGAGACAGGACTCAACTATGGCTACACCTTC. Protein sequence: CASSSSSETGLNYGYTF.